The rows below give T cell receptor beta chains drawn from one sample of a study of blood T cells in healthy people across ages. TCRdb used MiXCR to reprocess the 5' RACE reads, holding one entry per CDR3 protein. The sample gives around 1,000,000 distinct CDR3 sequences, 25% of which show up once; less than 0.85% is in the top ten. Separately, the same data were catalogued under a study of T cells of mothers and their children.

Sequencing used blood. Receptors were obtained from a girl aged 2-9 years in good health. Each CDR3 is given with its conserved first and last residue. A D gene is named only where the DNA matches it firmly. Size values are once, few and many counts, or a class for expanded clones, and some rows have none.

CDR3aa	CDR3nt	v_gene	j_gene	abundance	d_gene
CASLEGYEQYF	TGTGCCAGCCTTGAGGGTTACGAGCAGTACTTC	TRBV6-5	TRBJ2-7	.	.
CASNAPVRVSSVDEQFF	TGTGCCAGCAATGCCCCGGTCAGGGTAAGCTCGGTGGATGAGCAGTTCTTC	TRBV2	TRBJ2-1	.	.
CASSFPPTSGRSNEQFF	TGTGCCAGCAGTTTTCCCCCTACTAGCGGGAGGAGCAATGAGCAGTTCTTC	TRBV28	TRBJ2-1	few	TRBD2
CASSQVLRVDEKLFF	TGCGCCAGCAGCCAAGTGTTAAGGGTCGACGAAAAACTGTTTTTT	TRBV4-1	TRBJ1-4	.	.
CASSILGAATQYF	TGTGCCAGCAGCATCCTAGGCGCGGCCACGCAGTATTTT	TRBV9	TRBJ2-3	.	.
CATKSTGSGLNTEAFF	TGTGCCACCAAGAGTACAGGGAGCGGGTTAAACACTGAAGCTTTCTTT	TRBV6-1	TRBJ1-1	.	.
CASSLAAGAWETQYF	TGTGCCAGCAGCTTAGCAGCGGGAGCGTGGGAGACCCAGTACTTC	TRBV7-2	TRBJ2-5	.	TRBD2
CASSEDGAGVYEQYF	TGTGCCAGCAGTGAGGATGGAGCGGGAGTGTACGAGCAGTACTTC	TRBV6-1	TRBJ2-7	.	TRBD2
CASSLAFRETQYF	TGTGCCAGCAGCTTAGCCTTCAGAGAGACCCAGTACTTC	TRBV11-2	TRBJ2-5	.	.
CASSYSPNAGANVLTF	TGTGCCAGCAGTTACTCCCCGAACGCTGGGGCCAACGTCCTGACTTTC	TRBV6-5	TRBJ2-6	few	.
CSARGPGQGVEKLFF	TGCAGTGCTCGGGGACCGGGACAGGGGGTTGAAAAACTGTTTTTT	TRBV20-1	TRBJ1-4	.	TRBD1
CAISGIPGLAGGVGETQYF	TGTGCCATCAGCGGAATCCCGGGACTAGCGGGAGGGGTCGGGGAGACCCAGTACTTC	TRBV10-3	TRBJ2-5	.	TRBD2
CASRTSETQYF	TGTGCCAGCAGGACGTCAGAGACCCAGTACTTC	TRBV27	TRBJ2-5	.	.
CASSLRTVNEKLFF	TGTGCCAGCAGCCTTAGGACAGTCAATGAAAAACTGTTTTTT	TRBV3-1	TRBJ1-4	few	.
CASSLNVLLTGDFPGANVLTF	TGCGCCAGCAGCCTGAATGTCCTCCTGACAGGGGACTTTCCTGGGGCCAACGTCCTGACTTTC	TRBV5-1	TRBJ2-6	.	TRBD1
CSVGGSGTNTEAFF	TGCAGCGTTGGAGGTTCCGGAACGAACACTGAAGCTTTCTTT	TRBV29-1	TRBJ1-1	.	.
CASSLYGEGTEAFF	TGTGCCAGCAGTTTATATGGGGAGGGTACTGAAGCTTTCTTT	TRBV12-3/TRBV12-4	TRBJ1-1	few	.
CSARRGQGRANTIYF	TGCAGTGCTAGACGAGGACAGGGACGGGCAAACACCATATATTTT	TRBV20-1	TRBJ1-3	few	TRBD1
CASRTTGLGAFF	TGTGCCAGCAGAACGACGGGATTGGGGGCTTTCTTT	TRBV27	TRBJ1-1	few	.
CSVERQGSYEQYF	TGCAGCGTTGAGAGACAGGGTTCCTACGAGCAGTACTTC	TRBV29-1	TRBJ2-7	.	TRBD1
CASRLTVYNSPLHF	TGTGCCAGCAGATTGACGGTGTATAATTCACCCCTCCACTTT	TRBV2	TRBJ1-6	.	.
CASSLIIGRLETQYF	TGCGCCAGCAGCTTGATCATAGGGCGGTTGGAGACCCAGTACTTC	TRBV5-1	TRBJ2-5	.	.
CASSLNSNYGYTF	TGTGCCAGCAGTTTAAACTCTAACTATGGCTACACCTTC	TRBV27	TRBJ1-2	many	.
CASSQGTGAPEAFF	TGCGCCAGCAGCCAAGGGACAGGGGCGCCTGAAGCTTTCTTT	TRBV4-1	TRBJ1-1	.	TRBD1
CAISPGPTGNEQFF	TGTGCCATCAGCCCGGGACCCACGGGCAATGAGCAGTTCTTC	TRBV10-3	TRBJ2-1	.	.
CAISDDREAPGTQYF	TGTGCCATCAGTGACGACAGGGAGGCGCCAGGGACCCAGTACTTC	TRBV10-3	TRBJ2-5	.	.